The T cell receptor (beta chain) described here comes from a study of blood T cell repertoires in COVID-19. On the study more broadly: Samples came from the United States, Italy and Spain, spanning acute and convalescent COVID-19.

The cohort comprised adults aged 18 to 89 years residing in some 24 US areas. Clinical histories supplied by participants themselves formed the basis of cohort assignment. Germline assignment: CDR1 SGHTS and CDR2 YDEGEE. V was pared by 1 base and J by 2 bases, with 11 bases of the junction left unmatched. CDR3 length: 19 amino acids. Produced via immunoSEQ multiplex PCR; TCRdb's table is partial and in-frame only. The sample has fewer than 350,000 clones; approximately 88% are singletons. The sample taken for sequencing was PBMCs or T cells enriched from blood (not recorded which). This clonotype was obtained from a woman between 40 and 50 years old who had recovered from COVID-19. The chain is built from TRBV5-8 and TRBJ2-5; the match to TRBD2 covers 13 bases. This CDR3 is CASSLFWELAGGNQETQYF. Written as DNA, the CDR3 is TGTGCCAGCAGCTTGTTTTGGGAACTAGCGGGAGGGAATCAAGAGACCCAGTACTTC.